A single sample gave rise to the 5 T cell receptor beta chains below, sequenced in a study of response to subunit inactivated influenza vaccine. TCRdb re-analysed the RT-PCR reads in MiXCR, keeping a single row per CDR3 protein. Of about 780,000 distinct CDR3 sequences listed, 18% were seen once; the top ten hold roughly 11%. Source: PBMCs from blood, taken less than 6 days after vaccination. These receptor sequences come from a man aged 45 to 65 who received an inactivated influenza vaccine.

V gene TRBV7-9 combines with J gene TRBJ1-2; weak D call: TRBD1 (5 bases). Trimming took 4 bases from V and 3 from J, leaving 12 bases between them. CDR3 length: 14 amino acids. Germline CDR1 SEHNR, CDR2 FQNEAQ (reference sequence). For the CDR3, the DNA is TGTGCCAGCAGCTCCTACCAGGGTGACTATGGCTACACCTTC. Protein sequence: CASSSYQGDYGYTF.

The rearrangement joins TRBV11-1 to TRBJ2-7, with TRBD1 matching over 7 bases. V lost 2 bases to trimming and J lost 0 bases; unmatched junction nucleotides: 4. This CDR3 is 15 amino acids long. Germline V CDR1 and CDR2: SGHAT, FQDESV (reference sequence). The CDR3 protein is CASSLRGDSSYEQYF. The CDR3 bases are TGTGCCAGCAGCTTACGTGGGGACAGCTCCTACGAGCAGTACTTC.

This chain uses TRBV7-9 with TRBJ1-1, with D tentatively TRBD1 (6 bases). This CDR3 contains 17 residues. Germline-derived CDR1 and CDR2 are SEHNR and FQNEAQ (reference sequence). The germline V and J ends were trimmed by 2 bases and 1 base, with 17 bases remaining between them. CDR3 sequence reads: CASSLSWGGPGNTEAFF. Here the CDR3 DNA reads TGTGCCAGCAGCTTATCGTGGGGGGGCCCGGGGAACACTGAAGCTTTCTTT.

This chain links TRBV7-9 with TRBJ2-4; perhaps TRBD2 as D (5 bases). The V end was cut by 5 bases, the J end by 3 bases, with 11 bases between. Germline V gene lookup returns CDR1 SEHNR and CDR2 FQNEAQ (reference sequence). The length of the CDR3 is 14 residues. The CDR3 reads CASSPREVKNIQYF. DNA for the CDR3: TGTGCCAGCAGCCCCCGGGAAGTCAAAAACATTCAGTACTTC.

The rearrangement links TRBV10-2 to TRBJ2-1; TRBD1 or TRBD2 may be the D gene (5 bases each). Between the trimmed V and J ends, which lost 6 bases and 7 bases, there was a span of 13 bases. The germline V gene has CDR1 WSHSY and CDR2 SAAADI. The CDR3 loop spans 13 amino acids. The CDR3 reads CASRVSWGNEQFF. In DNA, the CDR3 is TGCGCCAGCAGGGTTTCTTGGGGGAATGAGCAGTTCTTC.